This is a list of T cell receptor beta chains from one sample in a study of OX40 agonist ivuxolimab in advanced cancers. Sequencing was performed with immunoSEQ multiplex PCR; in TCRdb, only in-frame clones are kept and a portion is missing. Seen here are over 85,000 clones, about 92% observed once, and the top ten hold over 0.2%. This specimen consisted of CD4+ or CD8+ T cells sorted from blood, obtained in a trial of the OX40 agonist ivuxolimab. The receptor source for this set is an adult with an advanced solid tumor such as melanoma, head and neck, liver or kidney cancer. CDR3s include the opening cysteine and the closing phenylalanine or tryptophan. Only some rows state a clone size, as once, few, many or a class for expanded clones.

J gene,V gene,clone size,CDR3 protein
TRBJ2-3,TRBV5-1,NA,CASSLVQGRDTQYF
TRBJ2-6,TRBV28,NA,CASSGTSAGANVLTF
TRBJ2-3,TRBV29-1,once,CSVSSSTDTQYF
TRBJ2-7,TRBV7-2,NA,CASSLGLVYYEQYF
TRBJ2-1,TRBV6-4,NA,CASSVGGGGEQFF
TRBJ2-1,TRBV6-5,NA,CASTWDRGSYNEQFF
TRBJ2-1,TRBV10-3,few,CAISDRDSVLSISYNEQFF
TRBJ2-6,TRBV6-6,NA,CASQQGSGANVLTF
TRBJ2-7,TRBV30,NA,CAWSVGGARYEQYF
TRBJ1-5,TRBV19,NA,CASRFTDNQPQHF
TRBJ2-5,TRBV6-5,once,CASSLQRAQETQYF
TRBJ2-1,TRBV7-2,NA,CASSRPLGGGPYNEQFF
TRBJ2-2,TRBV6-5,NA,CASSRPGGYTGELFF
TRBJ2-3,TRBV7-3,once,CASSLGGRTDTQYF